This T cell receptor (beta chain) was profiled in a study of T-cell memory formation after mild COVID-19. Overall study context: The study found TCR clusters largely donor specific. Study conclusions and caveats: Contracting clones, day 15 to 85, had balanced CD4/CD8, and later expanders favored CD4+.

Employing constant-segment primers, 5'RACE generated TCR alpha and TCR beta cDNA libraries bearing sample barcodes and UMIs. One entry per CDR3 protein results from TCRdb running MiXCR on the 5' RACE reads. Seen here are some 100,000 distinct CDR3 sequences, roughly 11% observed once, and the top ten hold about 40%. V was clipped by 5 bases and J by 8 bases; unmatched bases: 11. The CDR3 is 16 amino acids. CDR1 is SGHTA, CDR2 FQGTGA, per germline. This clonotype was seen only a few times. Its target is not known. Sequencing was done on a sample of PBMCs or a T cell subset sorted from them (not recorded which). The chain joins TRBV7-3 to TRBJ2-1; 11 positions match TRBD2. The clonotype comes from a man in his late teens or twenties who had mild COVID-19 (a few samples of this study predate the infection). Cell type and time point are not known. The CDR3 region has the DNA TGTGCCAGCAGCCCGACTAGCGGGGATGGGTTTGATGAGCAGTTCTTC. This encodes CASSPTSGDGFDEQFF.